Sequencing of this T cell receptor (beta chain) was carried out in a study of shared clonotypes between healthy human individuals. Background on the study: Three plates each covered CD4 naive and memory; CD8 naive two, CD8 memory one. Study observations and caveats: Lower generation probabilities were found for non-shared clonotypes than for those shared by all four donors.

Losses at the gene ends were 1 base for V and 1 base for J; bases not matched to a gene: 2. This CDR3 region has 16 residues. The V gene's germline CDR1 is SGHTA and CDR2 FQGNSA. Clones were read by immunoSEQ multiplex PCR, and TCRdb kept only the in-frame ones, dropping some. The data contain about 670,000 clones, less than 80% of them singletons. With respect to this clone: Its target is not known.

The clonotype originates from a woman in her 30s in good health. Material for sequencing was memory CD4+ T cells sorted from blood. Subset here: CD45RA-negative fraction. V is TRBV7-2 and J is TRBJ2-1; 9 nucleotides line up with TRBD2. CDR3 sequence reads: CASSLGLADSYNEQFF. The CDR3 DNA follows: TGTGCCAGCAGCTTAGGACTAGCGGATTCCTACAATGAGCAGTTCTTC.